The sequence of this T cell receptor (beta chain) was determined in a study of shared clonotypes between healthy human individuals. Over several immunoSEQ plates, each subset's genomic DNA was distributed in even portions. When replicate PCRs were run on sorted subsets, they used around 0.2 ug DNA, some 30,000 T cell genomes. The repertoire was sequenced with immunoSEQ multiplex PCR; TCRdb's copy has only in-frame clones and lacks some. The repertoire holds over a million clones, with 95% to 99% as singletons. Notes on this clone: Its antigen remains unidentified.

Study outcomes and limitations: Among donors, sharing of clonotypes was expected to be affected by sequencing depth.

Input material: naive CD4+ T cells sorted from blood. Subset defined: CD45RA+ positively selected. This TCR came from a man aged 30 to 45 in good health.

The chain's CDR3 is CASSPRVTGELFF. The CDR3, as DNA: TGTGCCAGCAGCCCCAGGGTTACCGGGGAGCTGTTTTTT. The chain uses TRBV5-8 and TRBJ2-2, with a possible D match to TRBD1 (5 bases). Trimming cost V 4 bases and J 5 bases, with 9 bases left between them. Per the germline V gene, CDR1 is SGHTS and CDR2 is YDEGEE. The CDR3 consists of 13 residues.